This T cell receptor beta chain was sequenced in a study of glioma-infiltrating T cells (dated by TCRdb to the mid-2010s). About the study as a whole: TCR alpha- and beta-chain repertoires were sequenced from glioma tissue, non-neoplastic brain tissue and matched peripheral blood mononuclear cells. Each tissue-infiltrating repertoire was compared with the same patient's peripheral blood repertoire to measure divergence between tissue and blood T-cell populations. The paired cohort was made up of three low-grade glioma patients, seven to nine primary glioblastoma patients and three non-glioma patients who contributed non-neoplastic brain tissue.

TCR alpha and beta CDR3 regions were amplified with the iRepertoire nested amplicon-rescue multiplex PCR (arm-PCR) platform from RNA. One-step reverse transcription and amplification used roughly 100-400 ng of tissue mRNA or PBMC total RNA as input. Following bead purification, Illumina adapters were added through a secondary multiplex PCR, and the libraries were then gel-purified between 200 and 400 bp. Libraries carried internal 6-nucleotide barcodes used for demultiplexing. Libraries were sequenced on an Illumina MiSeq with 2x220 or 2x250 nucleotide paired-end reads. Processing in the source paper ran as follows. FLASH 1.2.11 was used to merge paired reads, and BWA-MEM then aligned the reads to the GRCh37 human genome before TRA and TRB reads were extracted. An IMGT-derived reference of cassette sequences and CDR3 motifs, with pseudogenes included, was used for V and J assignment. Reads were translated in three frames, and productive CDR3s were defined as those with a C...FGXG motif and no stop codons. A clonotype was defined as a unique combination of a V-J cassette pair and a CDR3 amino acid sequence. Hamming distance filtering was applied to reads, with thresholds set by the sequence error rate of each sample in mapped regions. Clones were called with MiXCR by TCRdb after fastp trimmed the public reads at Q25, and only in-frame beta chains were retained. Under each unique CDR3 protein, matching rows form one entry showing the most common genes and DNA. The V and J calls and clone size are TCRdb's, not the authors'. Here the sample has about 140,000 distinct CDR3 sequences; about 39% occur a single time. Roughly 20% of the sample goes to the ten largest clones.

A note on this clonotype: Its cognate antigen has yet to be identified. The input lacks base qualities; no much larger clone sits a single base away.

Summary of the overall study and its limitations: Tissue and blood shared very few CDR3 sequences, a result attributed to high CDR3 diversity and limited sampling. In non-neoplastic patients, VJ-independent divergence between tissue and blood fell below expectation, whereas in all gliomas, and especially in low-grade gliomas, the divergence rose above expectation. Group comparisons were based on small numbers of patients: three non-neoplastic, three low-grade glioma and seven to nine glioblastoma patients.

The sample taken for sequencing was glioma tissue, nonneoplastic brain tissue, or PBMCs (not recorded which). The source of this sequence is a human donor with low-grade glioma or glioblastoma, undergoing nonglioma brain surgery, or in good health (not recorded which).

The CDR3: CSAPQGGSMNTEAFF. Here is the DNA: TGCAGTGCCCCGCAGGGGGGGAGTATGAACACTGAAGCTTTCTTT. This chain joins TRBV20-1 to TRBJ1-1; TRBD1 agrees with 7 junctional bases. The CDR3, from cysteine to phenylalanine, totals 15 residues. This entry keeps only the CDR3 DNA: 45 bases, framed from base 1. V has 6 bases trimmed and J has 0 bases trimmed; junction bases matching no gene number 10. The CDR1 and CDR2 encoded by the germline V gene (reference sequence) are DFQATT and SNEGSKA.